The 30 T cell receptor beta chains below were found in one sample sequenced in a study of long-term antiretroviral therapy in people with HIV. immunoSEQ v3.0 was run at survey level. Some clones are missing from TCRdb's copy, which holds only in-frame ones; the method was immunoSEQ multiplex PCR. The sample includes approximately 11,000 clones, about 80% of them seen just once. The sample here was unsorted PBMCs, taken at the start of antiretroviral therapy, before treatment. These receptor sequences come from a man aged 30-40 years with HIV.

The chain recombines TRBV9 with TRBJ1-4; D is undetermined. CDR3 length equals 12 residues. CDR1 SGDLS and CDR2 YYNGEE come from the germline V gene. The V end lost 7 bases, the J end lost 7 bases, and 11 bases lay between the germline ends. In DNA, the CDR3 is TGTGCCAGCCGCGGGGAGACTGAAAAACTGTTTTTT. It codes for CASRGETEKLFF.

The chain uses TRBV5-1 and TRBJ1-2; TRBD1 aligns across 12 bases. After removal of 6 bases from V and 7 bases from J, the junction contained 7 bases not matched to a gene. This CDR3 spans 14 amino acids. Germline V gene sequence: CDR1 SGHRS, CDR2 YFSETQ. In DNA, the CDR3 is TGCGCCAGCAACGAGGCGGGACAGGGGGCTGGCTACACCTTC. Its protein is CASNEAGQGAGYTF.

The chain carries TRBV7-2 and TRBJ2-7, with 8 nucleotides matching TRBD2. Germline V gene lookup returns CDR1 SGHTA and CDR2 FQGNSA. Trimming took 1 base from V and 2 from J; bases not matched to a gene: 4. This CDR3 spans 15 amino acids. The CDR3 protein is CASSLGREAAYEQYF. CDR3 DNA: TGTGCCAGCAGCTTAGGGCGGGAGGCCGCCTACGAGCAGTACTTC.

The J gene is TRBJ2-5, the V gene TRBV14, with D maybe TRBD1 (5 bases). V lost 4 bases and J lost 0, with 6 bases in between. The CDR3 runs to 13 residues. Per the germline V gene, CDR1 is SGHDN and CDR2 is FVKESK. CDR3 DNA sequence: TGTGCCAGCAGCCCGGACAACCAAGAGACCCAGTACTTC. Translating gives CASSPDNQETQYF.

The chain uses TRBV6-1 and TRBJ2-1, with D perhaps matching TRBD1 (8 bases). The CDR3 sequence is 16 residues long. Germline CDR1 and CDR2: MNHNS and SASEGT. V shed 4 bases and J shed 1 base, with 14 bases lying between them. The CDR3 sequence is CASSALQGGSYNEQFF. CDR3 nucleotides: TGTGCCAGCAGTGCGTTACAGGGGGGGTCCTACAATGAGCAGTTCTTC.

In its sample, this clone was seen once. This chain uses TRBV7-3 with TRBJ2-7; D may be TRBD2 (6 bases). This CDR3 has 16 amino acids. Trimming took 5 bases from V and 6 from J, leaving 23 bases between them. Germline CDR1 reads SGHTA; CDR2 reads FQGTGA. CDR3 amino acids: CASSLGDLTGVREQYF. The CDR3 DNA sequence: TGTGCCAGCAGCCTTGGAGACCTGACGGGAGTTCGCGAGCAGTACTTC.

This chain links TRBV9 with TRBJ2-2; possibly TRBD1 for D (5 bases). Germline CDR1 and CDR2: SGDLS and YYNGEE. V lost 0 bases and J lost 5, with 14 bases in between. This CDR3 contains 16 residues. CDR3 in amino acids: CASSVVVGAQTGELFF. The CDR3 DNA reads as TGTGCCAGCAGCGTAGTGGTTGGGGCCCAGACCGGGGAGCTGTTTTTT. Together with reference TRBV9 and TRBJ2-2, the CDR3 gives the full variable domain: DSGVTQTPKHLITATGQRVTLRCSPRSGDLSVYWYQQSLDQGLQFLIQYYNGEERAKGNILERFSAQQFPDLHSELNLSSLELGDSALYFCASSVVVGAQTGELFFGEGSRLTVL.

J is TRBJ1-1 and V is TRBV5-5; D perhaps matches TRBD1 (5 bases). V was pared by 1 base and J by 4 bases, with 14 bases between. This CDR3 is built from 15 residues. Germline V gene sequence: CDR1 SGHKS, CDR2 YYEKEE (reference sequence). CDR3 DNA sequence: TGTGCCAGCAGCTTGTCCCATTGGGGGAGCACTGAAGCTTTCTTT. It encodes CASSLSHWGSTEAFF.

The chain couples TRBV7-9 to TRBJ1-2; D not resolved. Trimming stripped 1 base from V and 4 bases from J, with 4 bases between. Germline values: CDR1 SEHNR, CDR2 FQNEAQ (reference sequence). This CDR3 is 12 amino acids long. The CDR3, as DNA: TGTGCCAGCAGCTTAGGGGCCTATGGCTACACCTTC. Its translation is CASSLGAYGYTF.

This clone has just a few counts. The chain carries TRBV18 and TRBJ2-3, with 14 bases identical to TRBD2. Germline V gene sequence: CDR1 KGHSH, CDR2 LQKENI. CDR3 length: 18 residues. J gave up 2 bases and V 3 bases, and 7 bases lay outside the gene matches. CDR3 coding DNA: TGTGCCAGCTCACCTAAGAGGACTAGCGGGAGGACCACAGATACGCAGTATTTT. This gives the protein CASSPKRTSGRTTDTQYF.

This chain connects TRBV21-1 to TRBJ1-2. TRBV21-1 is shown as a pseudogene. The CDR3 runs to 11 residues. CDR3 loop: CASSLRLSYTF. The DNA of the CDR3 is TGTGCCAGCAGCCTCCGACTCAGCTACACCTTC.

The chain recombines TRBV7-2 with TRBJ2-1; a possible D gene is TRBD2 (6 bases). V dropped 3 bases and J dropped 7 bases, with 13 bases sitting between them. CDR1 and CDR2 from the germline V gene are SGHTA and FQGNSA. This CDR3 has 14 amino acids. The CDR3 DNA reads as TGTGCCAGCAGCTTCGGCGGGACTTTAAATGAGCAGTTCTTC. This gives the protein CASSFGGTLNEQFF.

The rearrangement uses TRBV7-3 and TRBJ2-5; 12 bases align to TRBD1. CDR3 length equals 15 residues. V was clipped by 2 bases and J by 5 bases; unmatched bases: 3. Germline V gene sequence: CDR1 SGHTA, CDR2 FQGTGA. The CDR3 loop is CASSLGTGGRETQYF. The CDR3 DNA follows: TGTGCCAGCAGCTTAGGGACAGGGGGCAGGGAGACCCAGTACTTC. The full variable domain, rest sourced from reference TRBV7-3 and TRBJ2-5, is GAGVSQTPSNKVTEKGKYVELRCDPISGHTALYWYRQSLGQGPEFLIYFQGTGAADDSGLPNDRFFAVRPEGSVSTLKIQRTERGDSAVYLCASSLGTGGRETQYFGPGTRLLVL.

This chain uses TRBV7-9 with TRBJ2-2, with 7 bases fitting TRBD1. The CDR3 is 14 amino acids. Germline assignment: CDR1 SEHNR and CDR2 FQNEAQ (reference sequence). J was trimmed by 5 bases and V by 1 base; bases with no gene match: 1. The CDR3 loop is CASSLGQGTGELFF. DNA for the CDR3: TGTGCCAGCAGCTTAGGACAGGGAACCGGGGAGCTGTTTTTT.

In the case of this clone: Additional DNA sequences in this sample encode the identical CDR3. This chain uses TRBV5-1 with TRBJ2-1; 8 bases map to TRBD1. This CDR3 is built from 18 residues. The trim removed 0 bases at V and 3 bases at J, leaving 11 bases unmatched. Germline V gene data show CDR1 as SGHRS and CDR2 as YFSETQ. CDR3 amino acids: CASSLGDRFQGRYNEQFF. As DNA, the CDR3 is TGCGCCAGCAGCTTGGGGGACAGGTTTCAGGGGCGCTACAATGAGCAGTTCTTC.

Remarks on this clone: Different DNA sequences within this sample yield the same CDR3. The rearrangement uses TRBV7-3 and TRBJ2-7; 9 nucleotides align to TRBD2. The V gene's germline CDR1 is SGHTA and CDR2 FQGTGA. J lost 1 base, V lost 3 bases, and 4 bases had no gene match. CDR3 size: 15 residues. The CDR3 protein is CASSFSGGPSYEQYF. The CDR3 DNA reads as TGTGCCAGCAGCTTTAGCGGGGGCCCATCCTACGAGCAGTACTTC.

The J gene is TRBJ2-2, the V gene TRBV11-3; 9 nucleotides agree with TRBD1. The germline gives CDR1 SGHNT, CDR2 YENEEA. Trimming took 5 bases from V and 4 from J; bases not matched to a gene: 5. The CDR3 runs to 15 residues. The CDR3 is CASSNQGQGTGELFF. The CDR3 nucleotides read TGTGCCAGCAGCAACCAGGGACAGGGCACCGGGGAGCTGTTTTTT.

The CDR3 region has the DNA TGCGCCAGCAGCCAGCGGGAGGTGGTTGAGCAGTTCTTC. Translating it yields CASSQREVVEQFF. This rearrangement joins TRBV4-1 to TRBJ2-1; 8 bases align to TRBD2. V lost 3 bases to trimming and J lost 9 bases; unmatched junction nucleotides: 4. Germline V gene lookup returns CDR1 MGHRA and CDR2 YSYEKL. The CDR3 is made up of 13 amino acids.

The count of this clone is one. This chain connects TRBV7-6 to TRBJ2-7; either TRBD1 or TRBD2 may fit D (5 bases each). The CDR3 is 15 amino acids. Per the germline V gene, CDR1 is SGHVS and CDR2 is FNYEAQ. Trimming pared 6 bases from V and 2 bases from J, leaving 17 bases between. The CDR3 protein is CASRRGQGPTYEQYF. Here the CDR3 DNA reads TGTGCCAGCAGACGAGGGCAGGGACCCACCTACGAGCAGTACTTC.

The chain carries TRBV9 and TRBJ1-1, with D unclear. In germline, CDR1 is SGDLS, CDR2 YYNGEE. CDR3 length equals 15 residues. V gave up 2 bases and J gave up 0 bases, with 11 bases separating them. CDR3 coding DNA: TGTGCCAGCAGCGTTGGTGAAACAATGAACACTGAAGCTTTCTTT. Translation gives CASSVGETMNTEAFF.

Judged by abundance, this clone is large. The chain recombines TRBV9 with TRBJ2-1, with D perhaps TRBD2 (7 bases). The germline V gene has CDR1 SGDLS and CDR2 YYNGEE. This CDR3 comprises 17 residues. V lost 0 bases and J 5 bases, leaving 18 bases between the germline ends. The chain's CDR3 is CASSVGWEGTLNNEQFF. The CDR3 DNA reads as TGTGCCAGCAGCGTAGGATGGGAGGGGACACTTAACAATGAGCAGTTCTTC.

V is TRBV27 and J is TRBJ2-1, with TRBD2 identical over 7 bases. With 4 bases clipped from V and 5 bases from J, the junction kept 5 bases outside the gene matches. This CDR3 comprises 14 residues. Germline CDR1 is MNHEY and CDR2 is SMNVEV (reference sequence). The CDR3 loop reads CASSSGTTHNEQFF. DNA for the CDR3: TGTGCCAGCAGTTCCGGGACTACCCACAATGAGCAGTTCTTC.

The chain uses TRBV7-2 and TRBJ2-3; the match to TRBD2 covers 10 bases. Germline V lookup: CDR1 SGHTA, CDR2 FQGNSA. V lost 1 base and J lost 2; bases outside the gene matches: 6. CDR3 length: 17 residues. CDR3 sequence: CASSLEPSGGSTDTQYF. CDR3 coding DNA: TGTGCCAGCAGCTTAGAGCCTAGCGGGGGCTCCACAGATACGCAGTATTTT.

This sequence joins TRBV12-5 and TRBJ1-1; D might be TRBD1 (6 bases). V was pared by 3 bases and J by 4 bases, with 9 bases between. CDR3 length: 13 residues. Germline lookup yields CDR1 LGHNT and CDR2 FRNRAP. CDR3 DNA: TGTGCTAGTGGTTTTGCCAGGGGCACTGAAGCTTTCTTT. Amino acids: CASGFARGTEAFF.

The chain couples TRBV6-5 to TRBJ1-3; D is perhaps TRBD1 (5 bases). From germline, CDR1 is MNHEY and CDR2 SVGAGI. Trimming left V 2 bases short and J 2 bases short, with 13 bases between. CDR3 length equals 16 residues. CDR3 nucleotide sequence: TGTGCCAGCAGTTACCTCCGGGGAGGGGCTGGAAACACCATATATTTT. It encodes CASSYLRGGAGNTIYF.

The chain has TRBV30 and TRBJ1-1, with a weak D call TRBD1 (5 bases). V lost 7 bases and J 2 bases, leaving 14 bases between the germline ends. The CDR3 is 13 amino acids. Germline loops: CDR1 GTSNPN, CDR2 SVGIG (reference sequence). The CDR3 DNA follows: TGTGCCTCCCGGGGCCAGGGAAACACTGAAGCTTTCTTT. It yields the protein CASRGQGNTEAFF.

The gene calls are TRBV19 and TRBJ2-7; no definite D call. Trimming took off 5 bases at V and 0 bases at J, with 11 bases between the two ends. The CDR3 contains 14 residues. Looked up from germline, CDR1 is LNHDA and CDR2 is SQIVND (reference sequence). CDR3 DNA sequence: TGTGCCAGTAGTCCGACCGGCGGCTCCTACGAGCAGTACTTC. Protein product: CASSPTGGSYEQYF. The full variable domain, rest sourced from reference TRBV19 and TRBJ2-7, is DGGITQSPKYLFRKEGQNVTLSCEQNLNHDAMYWYRQDPGQGLRLIYYSQIVNDFQKGDIAEGYSVSREKKESFPLTVTSAQKNPTAFYLCASSPTGGSYEQYFGPGTRLTVT.

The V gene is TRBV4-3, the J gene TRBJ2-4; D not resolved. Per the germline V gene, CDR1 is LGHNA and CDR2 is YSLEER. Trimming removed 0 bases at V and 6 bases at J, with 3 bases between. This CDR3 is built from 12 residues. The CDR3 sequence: CASSQEGNIQYF. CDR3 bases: TGCGCCAGCAGCCAAGAGGGAAACATTCAGTACTTC.

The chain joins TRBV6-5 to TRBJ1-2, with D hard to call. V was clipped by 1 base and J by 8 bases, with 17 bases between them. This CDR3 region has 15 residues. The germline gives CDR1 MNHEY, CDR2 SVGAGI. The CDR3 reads CASSYYETAVGGYTF. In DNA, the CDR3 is TGTGCCAGCAGTTACTACGAGACGGCCGTAGGGGGCTACACCTTC.

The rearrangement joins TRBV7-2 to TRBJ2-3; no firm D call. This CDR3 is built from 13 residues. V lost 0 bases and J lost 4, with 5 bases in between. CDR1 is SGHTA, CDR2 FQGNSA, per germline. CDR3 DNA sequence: TGTGCCAGCAGCTTAGCGCCTCCAGATACGCAGTATTTT. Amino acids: CASSLAPPDTQYF.